This section outlines one T cell receptor beta chain sequence together with its context. Its antigen is not yet known. Base qualities are missing; no much larger clone stands one base away. The sample belongs to a study of immune evolution from preneoplasia to lung adenocarcinoma (dated by TCRdb to about 2021). About the investigation overall: HLA loss of heterozygosity was found in under 8.5% of AIS, roughly 16% of MIA and under 40% of ADC lesions, and in no AAH lesions. The study combined immune gene expression, TCR sequencing and multiplex immunofluorescence to profile immune contexture across lung adenocarcinoma precursors and invasive adenocarcinoma. Resected precursor lesions (AAH, AIS, MIA) and invasive adenocarcinomas were each compared against paired morphologically normal lung tissue. Sample size was based on specimen availability rather than a prior power calculation. The immune data were combined with whole exome sequencing and methylation data from the same cohort of nodules. The overall cohort was made up of more than 40 patients with pulmonary nodules who had surgical resection. TCR sequencing data were obtained from under 55 patients. The study reported that about a hundred samples were used for TCR sequencing. Class I HLA alleles were inferred from exome data with POLYSOLVER, and allele-specific HLA loss was detected with LOHHLA.

TCR beta CDR3 regions were sequenced from DNA using the immunoSEQ hsTCRbeta Kit. From the authors' description of their analysis: TCR sequencing data were analysed with the ImmunoSEQ Analyzer. T cell clonality was calculated on productive rearrangements as 1 minus Pielou's evenness. The inverse Simpson index, applied to productive templates, was used to measure T cell diversity. T cell density was TCR beta template counts normalized to usable DNA, estimated by amplifying and sequencing housekeeping genes. Two-sided Kruskal-Wallis tests were used to compare TCR metrics between histologic stages. The source is immuneACCESS, and TCRdb retained only in-frame sequences with V and J called. Part of the clones is not carried over; for the studies checked, unresolved V genes explain less than half of this, and the remainder is unexplained. V and J calls plus clone size are reproduced from that table; the DNA served to infer D and trimming. The sample table shows 9,000 to 9,500 clones, and around 91% are seen once. Jointly, the top ten make up 2% to 2.5% of the sample.

The patients had resection in Japan or China between about 2014 and 2018. The histologic diagnosis of each case was independently confirmed on H&E slides by two lung cancer pathologists. To enrich premalignant or tumor cells for nucleic acid extraction, macro-dissection was performed after pathologic assessment. The AllPrep DNA/RNA FFPE Kit was used to isolate DNA from FFPE tissue. Overall results and qualifications from the work: The findings reflected association rather than direct causation, and larger cohorts with long-term follow-up and longitudinal biopsies were considered necessary. Normal lung showed the highest clonality, whereas later-stage lesions appeared to have higher T cell density and diversity but lower clonality. Compared with EGFR-mutant or double wild-type lesions, KRAS-mutant nodules had the highest T cell clonality. Normal lung had the highest top T cell clone frequencies, which appeared to decline progressively from AAH through AIS, MIA and invasive adenocarcinoma. All patients were from Japan and China, so applicability to Western populations was uncertain.

The junction carries 6 bases between V and J, which are trimmed by 3 bases and 3 bases respectively. Spanning cysteine to phenylalanine, the CDR3 consists of 13 amino acids. The kept DNA is CDR3 alone, 39 bases in frame from the first base. The germline V gene supplies CDR1 MNHNS and CDR2 SASEGT. Recombination linked TRBV6-1 to TRBJ1-5; the D gene is perhaps TRBD1, from 5 matching bases. Sequencing used FFPE invasive lung adenocarcinoma tissue. This specimen's cell subset or site label, per the study, means: frankly invasive lung adenocarcinoma (ADC). The receptor's source is a person between 65 and 80 years old with invasive lung adenocarcinoma. The CDR3 protein is CASSDRDNQPQHF. The nucleotide sequence reads as follows: TGTGCCAGCAGTGACAGGGACAATCAGCCCCAGCATTTT.